This record looks at one T cell receptor beta chain sequence and its context. The source of the sample is a study of blood T cell repertoires in COVID-19. The study counted Cohort 3 donors as recovered given two negative PCRs, clearance, or symptom resolution. Authors' data handling: Reference gene primer amplification gave nucleated cell count estimates. TCRdb keeps only in-frame clones here, not all; method: immunoSEQ multiplex PCR. D and trimming come from the DNA, and the V and J calls and clone size come from that table. Among about 230,000 clones listed, more than 75% were seen once. This CDR3 has 14 amino acids. Trimming cost V 0 bases and J 2 bases, with 7 bases left between them. Germline V gene lookup returns CDR1 SGHNT and CDR2 YYREEE (reference sequence).

The V gene is TRBV5-4, the J gene TRBJ2-3, with D possibly being TRBD2 (5 bases). The TCR comes from a man aged 18 to 29 who had recovered from COVID-19. Sequenced input: PBMCs or T cells enriched from blood (not recorded which). CDR3 sequence reads: CASSLAGYTDTQYF. The CDR3 coding sequence is TGTGCCAGCAGCTTGGCGGGATACACAGATACGCAGTATTTT. The whole variable domain, filled in from reference TRBV5-4 and TRBJ2-3, reads ETGVTQSPTHLIKTRGQQVTLRCSSQSGHNTVSWYQQALGQGPQFIFQYYREEENGRGNFPPRFSGLQFPNYSSELNVNALELDDSALYLCASSLAGYTDTQYFGPGTRLTVL.